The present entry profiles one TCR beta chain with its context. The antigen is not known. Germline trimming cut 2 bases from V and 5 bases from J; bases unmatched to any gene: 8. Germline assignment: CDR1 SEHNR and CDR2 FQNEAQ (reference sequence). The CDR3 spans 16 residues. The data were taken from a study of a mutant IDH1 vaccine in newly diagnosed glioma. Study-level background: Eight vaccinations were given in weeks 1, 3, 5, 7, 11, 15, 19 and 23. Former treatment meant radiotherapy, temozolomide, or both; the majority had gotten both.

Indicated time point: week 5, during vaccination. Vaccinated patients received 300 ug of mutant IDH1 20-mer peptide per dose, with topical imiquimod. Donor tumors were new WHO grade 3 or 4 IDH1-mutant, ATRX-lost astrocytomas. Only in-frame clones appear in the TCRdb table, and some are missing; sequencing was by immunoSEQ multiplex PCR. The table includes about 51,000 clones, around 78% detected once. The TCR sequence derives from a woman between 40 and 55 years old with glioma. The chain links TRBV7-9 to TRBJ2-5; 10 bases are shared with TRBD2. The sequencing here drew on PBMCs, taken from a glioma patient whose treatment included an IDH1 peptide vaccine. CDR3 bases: TGTGCCAGCAGCTTACCCAGCGGGGGGGCGGGGGAGACCCAGTACTTC. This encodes CASSLPSGGAGETQYF.